Reported below is one TCR beta chain. This entry is derived from a study of OX40 agonist ivuxolimab in advanced cancers. Turning to the study itself: Patients were infused with ivuxolimab every 2 weeks at 0.01 to 10 mg/kg.

This CDR3 is 15 amino acids long. Trimming pared 5 bases from V and 4 bases from J, leaving 18 bases between. CDR1 and CDR2 (germline): SGHRS, YFSETQ. Generated by immunoSEQ multiplex PCR, the TCRdb table keeps only in-frame clones and is missing some. The sample lists 67,000 or so clones; more than 70% were seen once. This material consisted of CD4+ or CD8+ T cells sorted from blood, taken in a trial of the OX40 agonist ivuxolimab. This sequence was found in an adult with an advanced solid tumor such as melanoma, head and neck, liver or kidney cancer. The chain is built from TRBV5-1 and TRBJ2-5, with a possible D match to TRBD2 (5 bases). The CDR3 nucleotides are TGCGCCAGCAGTGTACGGGGTTCCCTTCGAGAGACCCAGTACTTC. Translation gives CASSVRGSLRETQYF. The variable domain in full, completed from reference TRBV5-1 and TRBJ2-5, reads KAGVTQTPRYLIKTRGQQVTLSCSPISGHRSVSWYQQTPGQGLQFLFEYFSETQRNKGNFPGRFSGRQFSNSRSEMNVSTLELGDSALYLCASSVRGSLRETQYFGPGTRLLVL.